The present T cell receptor beta chain was sequenced within a study of shared clonotypes between healthy human individuals. Whole-study results and caveats: Clonotype sharing among the donors was expected to vary with sequencing depth.

The germline gives CDR1 MDHEN, CDR2 SYDVKM. This CDR3 has 14 amino acids. V lost 5 bases, J lost 4 bases, and 15 bases lay in between. At a deep level, the assay was run. The method was immunoSEQ multiplex PCR; TCRdb's version includes in-frame clones alone and lacks a portion of them. Of about 690,000 clones in the sample, 80% to 95% were seen once. This clone was observed a few times. Antigen unknown. The sequencing sample was made of memory CD8+ T cells from PBMCs. Subset meaning: CD45RO+ cells pooled with CCR7-negative TemRA cells. This chain links TRBV28 with TRBJ2-7; D remains unclear. The TCR originated in a man in his late teens or twenties in good health. Some clones in this sample may be carry-over from other donors' samples. CDR3 sequence: CASSPPWQQYEQYF. The CDR3 nucleotides are TGTGCCAGCAGTCCTCCCTGGCAGCAGTACGAGCAGTACTTC.